This is a list of T cell receptor beta chains from one sample in a study of CD8 T cells in ankylosing spondylitis. In TCRdb, the 5' RACE reads were re-called with MiXCR into one record per CDR3 protein. There are under 450,000 distinct CDR3 sequences in the sample; roughly 22% occur only once, and over 10% lies in the top ten. Sample: blood, either unsorted or a sorted T cell fraction (not recorded which). These TCRs come from a male donor with ankylosing spondylitis or in good health (not recorded which). Both conserved end residues are part of each CDR3. The order of the fields is D gene, J gene, clone size, V gene, CDR3 DNA, CDR3 protein. A D gene is named only where the DNA matches it firmly. Expanded clones are given a class, and other clones once, few, many or no size at all.

D: NA; J: TRBJ1-3; size: NA; V: TRBV29-1; DNA: TGCAGCGTTGAAGATACGGGCTTCTCTGGAAACACCATATATTTT; CDR3: CSVEDTGFSGNTIYF
D: TRBD1; J: TRBJ2-1; size: few; V: TRBV4-2; DNA: TGTGCCAGCAGCCAAGATCCCCTTAGCCGGGACAGGGCCTACAATGAGCAGTTCTTC; CDR3: CASSQDPLSRDRAYNEQFF
D: NA; J: TRBJ2-6; size: few; V: TRBV7-9; DNA: TGTGCCAGCAGCCGACCCCAGACTGGGGCCAACGTCCTGACTTTC; CDR3: CASSRPQTGANVLTF
D: NA; J: TRBJ1-4; size: few; V: TRBV6-1; DNA: TGTGCCAGCAGTGAATCTCGGGTCAGGCTCAATAATGAAAAACTGTTTTTT; CDR3: CASSESRVRLNNEKLFF
D: TRBD1; J: TRBJ2-1; size: NA; V: TRBV2; DNA: TGTGCCAGCAGTGGTATAACCTCAGGGGGTCTTGAGCAGTTCTTC; CDR3: CASSGITSGGLEQFF
D: TRBD1; J: TRBJ1-2; size: few; V: TRBV4-2; DNA: TGTGCCAGCAGCCAGAGAACAGGGGACGCTAACTATGGCTACACCTTC; CDR3: CASSQRTGDANYGYTF
D: NA; J: TRBJ2-7; size: NA; V: TRBV4-1; DNA: TGCGCCAGCAGCCCACCCGGTGGGGGCCACACCTACGAGCAGTACTTC; CDR3: CASSPPGGGHTYEQYF
D: NA; J: TRBJ2-1; size: few; V: TRBV14; DNA: TGTGCCAGCAGCCAAGAGTCCCCGTACAATGAGCAGTTCTTC; CDR3: CASSQESPYNEQFF
D: NA; J: TRBJ1-1; size: NA; V: TRBV20-1; DNA: TGCAGTGCTAGAGATGGATGGACACCGACGCCCAACACTGAAGCTTTCTTT; CDR3: CSARDGWTPTPNTEAFF
D: NA; J: TRBJ2-3; size: NA; V: TRBV11-2; DNA: TGTGCCAGCAGCTCTTTGGGGGAAAGCACAGATACGCAGTATTTT; CDR3: CASSSLGESTDTQYF
D: NA; J: TRBJ2-7; size: NA; V: TRBV6-2/TRBV6-3; DNA: TGTGCCAGCAGTTACTCGGAGATGGATGACCCCTACGAGCAGTACTTC; CDR3: CASSYSEMDDPYEQYF
D: NA; J: TRBJ1-5; size: NA; V: TRBV7-9; DNA: TGTGCCAGCAAAAGTGGAGGGGCCAACAATCAGCCCCAGCATTTT; CDR3: CASKSGGANNQPQHF
D: NA; J: TRBJ1-1; size: few; V: TRBV12-3/TRBV12-4; DNA: TGTGCCAGCAGCAGGACTGGACTGACCGATGAAGCTTTCTTT; CDR3: CASSRTGLTDEAFF
D: NA; J: TRBJ2-4; size: few; V: TRBV12-3/TRBV12-4; DNA: TGTGCCAGCAGTTTAGCGGGGGTGGGGCTAGCCAAAAACATTCAGTACTTC; CDR3: CASSLAGVGLAKNIQYF
D: NA; J: TRBJ2-2; size: few; V: TRBV24-1; DNA: TGTGCCACCAGTGAACAGGGGAACACCGGGGAGCTGTTTTTT; CDR3: CATSEQGNTGELFF
D: TRBD2; J: TRBJ2-7; size: few; V: TRBV12-3/TRBV12-4; DNA: TGTGCCAGCGGCCCGGGACTAGCGGGGGAAACCTACGAGCAGTACTTC; CDR3: CASGPGLAGETYEQYF
D: NA; J: TRBJ1-5; size: NA; V: TRBV21-1; DNA: TGTGCCATCCTTGAAATAAACAGGGATCAGCCCCAGCATTTT; CDR3: CAILEINRDQPQHF
D: NA; J: TRBJ2-7; size: NA; V: TRBV29-1; DNA: TGCAGCGTTCGATTATCGGGACCGATCTACGAGCAGTACTTC; CDR3: CSVRLSGPIYEQYF
D: NA; J: TRBJ2-7; size: NA; V: TRBV19; DNA: TGTGCCAGTAGTATATCCGCAAGACAGCGGGTGGGGGAGCAGTACTTC; CDR3: CASSISARQRVGEQYF
D: NA; J: TRBJ2-5; size: NA; V: TRBV7-9; DNA: TGTGCCAGCAGCGAAGCCTGGGCCCCAGAGACCCAGTACTTC; CDR3: CASSEAWAPETQYF
D: TRBD2; J: TRBJ2-1; size: few; V: TRBV20-1; DNA: TGCAGTGCGGGGGGGACGCGTTCGGATGAGCAGTTCTTC; CDR3: CSAGGTRSDEQFF
D: TRBD1; J: TRBJ1-2; size: NA; V: TRBV7-9; DNA: TGTGCCAGCAGCTTCGGGACAGAATATGGCTACACCTTC; CDR3: CASSFGTEYGYTF
D: NA; J: TRBJ1-2; size: NA; V: TRBV4-1; DNA: TGCGCCAGCAGCCAAGAGGCAGGGGTTAACTATGGCTACACCTTC; CDR3: CASSQEAGVNYGYTF
D: NA; J: TRBJ2-1; size: many; V: TRBV20-1; DNA: TGCAGTGCTAGACCAGGGGAGGGAGGTGATCACAATGAGCAGTTCTTC; CDR3: CSARPGEGGDHNEQFF
D: TRBD2; J: TRBJ2-7; size: NA; V: TRBV11-2; DNA: TGTGCCAGCAGCTTAGTGCCGGGACTAGCCGCGGAGCAGTACTTC; CDR3: CASSLVPGLAAEQYF
D: TRBD1; J: TRBJ1-2; size: NA; V: TRBV29-1; DNA: TGCAGCGTCAGGGGGGGGGACAGCTATGGCTACACCTTC; CDR3: CSVRGGDSYGYTF
D: NA; J: TRBJ2-1; size: many; V: TRBV5-5; DNA: TGTGCCAGCAGCTTATCGACCTTACCCATATACAATGAGCAGTTCTTC; CDR3: CASSLSTLPIYNEQFF
D: NA; J: TRBJ1-1; size: few; V: TRBV20-1; DNA: TGCAGTGCTAGAGGGGTGGGCCACACTGAAGCTTTCTTT; CDR3: CSARGVGHTEAFF
D: TRBD2; J: TRBJ2-4; size: NA; V: TRBV20-1; DNA: TGCAGTGCGTCTGAGCGGGGGACTATAGAGGACATTCAGTACTTC; CDR3: CSASERGTIEDIQYF
D: NA; J: TRBJ2-1; size: few; V: TRBV4-1; DNA: TGCGCCAGCAGCGCCCCAAGGATGGGGGACCATGAGCAGTTCTTC; CDR3: CASSAPRMGDHEQFF
D: TRBD1; J: TRBJ2-3; size: few; V: TRBV6-1; DNA: TGTGCCGGTACCGGGACAGTCACAGATACGCAGTATTTT; CDR3: CAGTGTVTDTQYF
D: NA; J: TRBJ1-4; size: NA; V: TRBV29-1; DNA: TGCAGCGTAGGACAGCATGGAATTGAAAAACTGTTTTTT; CDR3: CSVGQHGIEKLFF
D: TRBD2; J: TRBJ2-1; size: many; V: TRBV12-3/TRBV12-4; DNA: TGTGCCAGCAGTCCGGGGGGGCACAATGAGCAGTTCTTC; CDR3: CASSPGGHNEQFF
D: NA; J: TRBJ2-3; size: NA; V: TRBV27; DNA: TGTGCCAGCAGGGGGGGACAGAGCACAGATACGCAGTATTTT; CDR3: CASRGGQSTDTQYF
D: TRBD2; J: TRBJ2-1; size: NA; V: TRBV4-1; DNA: TGCGCCAGCAGAGGACTAGCGGACAGCTCCTACAATGAGCAGTTCTTC; CDR3: CASRGLADSSYNEQFF
D: TRBD1; J: TRBJ2-3; size: NA; V: TRBV7-2; DNA: TGTGCCAGCAGCCCAGACCACAGGGGGCGTCCCCCAGATACGCAGTATTTT; CDR3: CASSPDHRGRPPDTQYF
D: NA; J: TRBJ2-2; size: many; V: TRBV29-1; DNA: TGCAGCGTTGAAGATGGGGGGCTAAACACCGGGGAGCTGTTTTTT; CDR3: CSVEDGGLNTGELFF
D: NA; J: TRBJ2-3; size: NA; V: TRBV12-3/TRBV12-4; DNA: TGTGCCAGCAATACACCAGGCTCCCGGGGAGATACGCAGTATTTT; CDR3: CASNTPGSRGDTQYF
D: NA; J: TRBJ2-1; size: NA; V: TRBV28; DNA: TGTGCCACCGGAGGTCGACAGAGCAATGAGCAGTTCTTC; CDR3: CATGGRQSNEQFF